Each of the 23 T cell receptor beta chains below was sequenced from the same sample in a study of shared clonotypes between healthy human individuals. The assay was immunoSEQ multiplex PCR, and TCRdb's table has in-frame clones only and misses some. Of some 680,000 clones listed, 73% are singletons. Sequencing used memory CD4+ T cells sorted from blood. Stated subset: CD45RA-negative fraction. These receptors all come from a young woman in good health.

The chain combines TRBV7-2 with TRBJ2-7; maybe TRBD1 (5 bases). Trimming stripped 5 bases from V and 5 bases from J, with 13 bases between. The CDR3 runs to 13 residues. Germline values: CDR1 SGHTA, CDR2 FQGNSA. CDR3 nucleotides: TGTGCCAGCAGCCCCAACAGGTGGAACGAGCAGTACTTC. Protein: CASSPNRWNEQYF.

This chain connects TRBV4-2 to TRBJ2-3, with TRBD2 identical over 7 bases. The CDR3 loop spans 17 amino acids. Per the germline V gene, CDR1 is LGHNA and CDR2 is YNFKEQ. Losses at the gene ends were 0 bases for V and 4 bases for J; bases not matched to a gene: 10. In DNA form, the CDR3 reads TGTGCCAGCAGCCAAGAAGTTAAGACTAGCTACTCAGATACGCAGTATTTT. Translated: CASSQEVKTSYSDTQYF.

This clone was seen only a few times. The chain carries TRBV6-6 and TRBJ2-7; 12 bases align to TRBD2. Germline trimming cut 4 bases from V and 6 bases from J; bases unmatched to any gene: 7. The CDR3 is 15 residues long. Per the germline V gene, CDR1 is MNHNY and CDR2 is SVGAGI (reference sequence). The chain's CDR3 is CASSSTTSGSSEQYF. The CDR3 nucleotides are TGTGCCAGCAGTTCCACGACTAGCGGGAGTAGCGAGCAGTACTTC.

This chain links TRBV19 with TRBJ2-7; 7 positions match TRBD1. Unmatched junction bases numbered 4, after V lost 4 bases and J lost 4 bases. CDR1 and CDR2 from the germline V gene are LNHDA and SQIVND (reference sequence). The CDR3 loop spans 13 amino acids. The CDR3 here is CASSKARGYEQYF. CDR3 DNA: TGTGCCAGTAGTAAAGCCAGGGGGTACGAGCAGTACTTC.

This clone was observed a few times. This chain joins TRBV5-1 and TRBJ2-1; 9 positions agree with TRBD1. Looked up from germline, CDR1 is SGHRS and CDR2 is YFSETQ. The CDR3 length is 14 residues. V trimming: 4 bases; J trimming: 3 bases; junction bases outside the gene matches: 2. The CDR3 DNA is TGCGCCAGCAGCACGGGACAGGGCTACAATGAGCAGTTCTTC. This translates into CASSTGQGYNEQFF.

The chain has TRBV7-8 and TRBJ2-2; D is perhaps TRBD1 (5 bases). CDR1 and CDR2 from the germline V gene are SGHVS and FQNEAQ. The CDR3 length is 14 residues. Trimming removed 5 bases at V and 4 bases at J, with 11 bases between. In nucleotides, the CDR3 is TGTGCCAGCAGCCAAAGGGGTGGCACCGGGGAGCTGTTTTTT. This gives the protein CASSQRGGTGELFF. The full variable domain, with the rest looked up from reference TRBV7-8 and TRBJ2-2, is GAGVSQSPRYKVAKRGQDVALRCDPISGHVSLFWYQQALGQGPEFLTYFQNEAQLDKSGLPSDRFFAERPEGSVSTLKIQRTQQEDSAVYLCASSQRGGTGELFFGEGSRLTVL.

This clone was picked up a small number of times. The V call is TRBV2, the J call TRBJ2-7, with TRBD2 matching over 10 bases. Germline V lookup: CDR1 SNHLY, CDR2 FYNNEI. V lost 11 bases and J lost 0; bases outside the gene matches: 7. The CDR3 contains 14 residues. This CDR3 reads CAGRTSGISYEQYF. The CDR3 nucleotides read TGTGCCGGACGGACTAGCGGAATCTCCTACGAGCAGTACTTC.

This clone came up a few times. V and J are TRBV30 and TRBJ2-6; D unresolved. Germline V lookup: CDR1 GTSNPN, CDR2 SVGIG (reference sequence). Trimming pared 3 bases from V and 2 bases from J, leaving 2 bases between. This CDR3 is 12 amino acids long. Here the CDR3 reads CAWRPGANVLTF. DNA of the CDR3: TGTGCCTGGAGACCTGGGGCCAACGTCCTGACTTTC.

The genes are TRBV5-1 and TRBJ2-2; 8 nucleotides align to TRBD1. Looked up from germline, CDR1 is SGHRS and CDR2 is YFSETQ. This CDR3 contains 14 residues. The V and J ends lost 4 bases and 5 bases, in that order; junction bases with no gene match: 4. CDR3 loop: CASSPQGATGELFF. The DNA of the CDR3 is TGCGCCAGCAGCCCCCAGGGGGCGACCGGGGAGCTGTTTTTT.

This chain joins TRBV23-1 and TRBJ1-1; D might be TRBD1 (6 bases). TRBV23-1 is sorted into the ORF group, with uncertain function. With 4 bases removed from V and 3 bases from J, the gap between germline ends came to 18 bases. This CDR3 is built from 16 residues. The CDR3 nucleotides read TGCGCCAGCAGTCGCGAGGGACACGAGTCGGACACTGAAGCTTTCTTT. Translating it yields CASSREGHESDTEAFF.

This clone was counted a few times. The genes are TRBV6-5 and TRBJ1-1; D gene uncertain. The CDR3 is 14 amino acids. Deletions cut 2 bases from V and 5 bases from J, with 12 bases between. Germline lookup yields CDR1 MNHEY and CDR2 SVGAGI. CDR3 sequence reads: CASSYDGSGTEAFF. Written as DNA, the CDR3 is TGTGCCAGCAGTTACGACGGGAGTGGGACTGAAGCTTTCTTT.

With regard to this clone: The same CDR3 arises from other DNA sequences in this sample as well. The CDR3 region has the DNA TGTGCCAGCAGCTTAGTCGGAGCGGCACAAGAGACCCAGTACTTC. It is translated as CASSLVGAAQETQYF. This chain uses TRBV7-2 with TRBJ2-5; TRBD2 is a possible D gene (5 bases). The CDR3 extends over 15 amino acids. From germline, CDR1 is SGHTA and CDR2 FQGNSA. The V end was cut by 1 base, the J end by 2 bases, with 11 bases between. The full variable domain, rest sourced from reference TRBV7-2 and TRBJ2-5, is GAGVSQSPSNKVTEKGKDVELRCDPISGHTALYWYRQSLGQGLEFLIYFQGNSAPDKSGLPSDRFSAERTGGSVSTLTIQRTQQEDSAVYLCASSLVGAAQETQYFGPGTRLLVL.

The genes are TRBV30 and TRBJ1-1; possible D gene TRBD1, 6 bases. V shed 2 bases and J shed 4 bases, with 11 bases lying between them. Per the germline V gene, CDR1 is GTSNPN and CDR2 is SVGIG (reference sequence). The CDR3 has 13 amino acids. The CDR3 nucleotides read TGTGCCTGGAGTAGGGGGGGCCCCACTGAAGCTTTCTTT. It translates to CAWSRGGPTEAFF.

Here the CDR3 DNA reads TGTGCCAGCGGGAGCTTGACAGGGGGCGGCACTGAAGCTTTCTTT. Amino acid sequence: CASGSLTGGGTEAFF. The genes are TRBV6-1 and TRBJ1-1; 10 nucleotides line up with TRBD1. CDR1 and CDR2 (germline): MNHNS, SASEGT. V shed 8 bases, J shed 4 bases, and the junction held 10 bases outside the gene matches. CDR3 length: 15 residues.

This clone was observed a handful of times. The chain links TRBV7-8 to TRBJ1-2, with TRBD1 matching over 8 bases. The length of the CDR3 is 15 residues. J gave up 0 bases and V 1 base, and 1 base lay outside the gene matches. Germline V gene lookup returns CDR1 SGHVS and CDR2 FQNEAQ. In nucleotides, the CDR3 is TGTGCCAGCAGCTTAGTGACAGGGGCTAACTATGGCTACACCTTC. The encoded protein is CASSLVTGANYGYTF.

The chain has TRBV2 and TRBJ2-7; D perhaps matches TRBD2 (6 bases). Trimming cost V 6 bases and J 1 base, with 13 bases left between them. The CDR3 has 14 residues. Germline V lookup: CDR1 SNHLY, CDR2 FYNNEI. This chain's CDR3 is CASSRLVGSYEQYF. For the CDR3, the DNA is TGTGCCAGCAGCCGACTAGTGGGGTCCTACGAGCAGTACTTC.

The chain is built from TRBV5-6 and TRBJ1-2; TRBD1 might be the D (5 bases). CDR3 length: 12 residues. Per germline, CDR1 SGHDT and CDR2 YYEEEE. With 4 bases removed from V and 3 bases from J, the gap between germline ends came to 7 bases. The chain's CDR3 is CASSPGDYGYTF. The CDR3 DNA reads TGTGCCAGCAGCCCGGGGGACTATGGCTACACCTTC.

The chain links TRBV1 to TRBJ2-7; TRBD1, the table's D call, lacks a check against the DNA. TRBV1 counts as a pseudogene. The CDR3 consists of 12 residues. DNA for the CDR3: TGCACCAGCTGGGACAGGGTCGACGAGCAGTACTTC. Protein sequence: CTSWDRVDEQYF.

A single count supports this clone. V gene TRBV29-1 combines with J gene TRBJ1-3; D is perhaps TRBD1 (5 bases). This CDR3 comprises 16 residues. Germline CDR1 and CDR2: SQVTM and ANQGSEA. Trimming shortened V by 6 bases and J by 2 bases, and 20 bases separated the two germline ends. CDR3 loop: CSVDPGRTGTGNTIYF. CDR3 nucleotide sequence: TGCAGCGTAGACCCGGGACGGACGGGGACTGGAAACACCATATATTTT.

This chain links TRBV4-1 with TRBJ1-2, with a tentative D call TRBD1 (5 bases). Trimming took off 3 bases at V and 2 bases at J, with 13 bases between the two ends. CDR1 and CDR2 from the germline V gene are MGHRA and YSYEKL. The CDR3 consists of 15 residues. The CDR3 sequence is CASSHSRVLNYGYTF. CDR3 sequence (DNA): TGCGCCAGCAGCCATAGCAGGGTCCTCAACTATGGCTACACCTTC.

This chain links TRBV5-4 with TRBJ2-7; no reliable D call. The CDR3 runs 14 residues. CDR1 SGHNT and CDR2 YYREEE come from the germline V gene (reference sequence). V lost 5 bases and J lost 4, with 16 bases in between. The CDR3 DNA is TGTGCCAGCAGTTTAGCAGGCGGAGTTTACGAGCAGTACTTC. Translation: CASSLAGGVYEQYF. Full variable domain (missing parts from reference TRBV5-4 and TRBJ2-7): ETGVTQSPTHLIKTRGQQVTLRCSSQSGHNTVSWYQQALGQGPQFIFQYYREEENGRGNFPPRFSGLQFPNYSSELNVNALELDDSALYLCASSLAGGVYEQYFGPGTRLTVT.

V usage is TRBV15 and J usage is TRBJ2-1; either TRBD1 or TRBD2 may supply D (5 bases each). From germline, CDR1 is LNHNV and CDR2 YYDKDF (reference sequence). The CDR3 totals 14 residues. Trimming took 5 bases from V and 2 from J, leaving 10 bases between them. CDR3 loop: CATSAGTAYNEQFF. The CDR3 DNA reads as TGTGCCACCAGCGCCGGGACCGCCTACAATGAGCAGTTCTTC. Combining the CDR3 with reference TRBV15 and TRBJ2-1 gives the whole variable domain DAMVIQNPRYQVTQFGKPVTLSCSQTLNHNVMYWYQQKSSQAPKLLFHYYDKDFNNEADTPDNFQSRRPNTSFCFLDIRSPGLGDTAMYLCATSAGTAYNEQFFGPGTRLTVL.

V gene TRBV5-8 combines with J gene TRBJ2-2; the match to TRBD2 covers 9 bases. Per the germline V gene, CDR1 is SGHTS and CDR2 is YDEGEE. The trim removed 4 bases at V and 1 base at J, leaving 8 bases unmatched. This CDR3 is built from 17 residues. The CDR3 DNA follows: TGTGCCAGCAGCGGGGGGTCGACTAGCGGGAACACCGGGGAGCTGTTTTTT. It codes for CASSGGSTSGNTGELFF.